This T cell receptor (beta chain) was obtained from a study of T cells in Graves' hyperthyroidism and ophthalmopathy. Study in general: The initial diagnosis was the point when peripheral blood was collected, ahead of any treatment. Study-wide findings and caveats: Ophthalmopathy got predicted by the model a median about 6.5 months before its onset.

TCR beta CDR3 regions were amplified from RNA. A set of HTBI primers served as the primers for a first-round RT-PCR of the TCR CDR3. TCRdb analysed the multiplex PCR reads with MiXCR anew, one entry per CDR3 protein. Here the sample spans 300,000 to 450,000 distinct CDR3 sequences, 14% being singletons. Patients were excluded for uncontrolled infection, other autoimmune disease, pregnancy or lactation. There are a few counts of this clonotype. Its antigen is currently unknown. The TCR comes from a woman aged 25 to 45 with Graves' ophthalmopathy. Material: blood.

Written as DNA, the CDR3 is TGTGCCAGCAGTCCGACAGGGGAGTCTACTTCACCCCTCCACTTT. Protein: CASSPTGESTSPLHF. The chain links TRBV7-3 to TRBJ1-6; 8 nucleotides match TRBD1. CDR3 length: 15 residues. Germline assignment: CDR1 SGHTA and CDR2 FQGTGA. V shed 6 bases, J shed 9 bases, and the junction held 10 bases outside the gene matches.